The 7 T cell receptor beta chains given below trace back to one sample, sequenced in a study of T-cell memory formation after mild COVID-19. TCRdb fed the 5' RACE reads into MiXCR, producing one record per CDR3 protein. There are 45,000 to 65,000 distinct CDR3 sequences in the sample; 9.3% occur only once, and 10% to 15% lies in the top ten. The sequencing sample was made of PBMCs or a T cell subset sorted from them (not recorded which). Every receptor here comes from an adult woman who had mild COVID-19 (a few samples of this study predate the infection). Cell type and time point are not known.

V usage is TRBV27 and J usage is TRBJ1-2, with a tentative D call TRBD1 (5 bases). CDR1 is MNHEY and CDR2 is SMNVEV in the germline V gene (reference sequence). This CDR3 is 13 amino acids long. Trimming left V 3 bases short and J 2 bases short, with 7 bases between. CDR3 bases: TGTGCCAGCAGTTTGGGACGGAACTATGGCTACACCTTC. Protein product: CASSLGRNYGYTF.

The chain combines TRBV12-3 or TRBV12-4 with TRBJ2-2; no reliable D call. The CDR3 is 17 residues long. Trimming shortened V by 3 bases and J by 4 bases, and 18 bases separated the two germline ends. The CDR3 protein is CASSFTQDGPFTGELFF. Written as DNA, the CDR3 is TGTGCCAGCAGTTTTACCCAGGACGGACCTTTCACCGGGGAGCTGTTTTTT.

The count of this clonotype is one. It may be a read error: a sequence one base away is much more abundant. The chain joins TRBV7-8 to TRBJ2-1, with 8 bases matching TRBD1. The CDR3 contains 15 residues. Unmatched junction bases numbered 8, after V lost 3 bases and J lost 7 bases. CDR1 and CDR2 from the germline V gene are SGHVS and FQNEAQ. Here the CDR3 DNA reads TGTGCCAGCAGCTTTATCGGACAGGGCAAAAATGAGCAGTTCTTC. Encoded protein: CASSFIGQGKNEQFF.

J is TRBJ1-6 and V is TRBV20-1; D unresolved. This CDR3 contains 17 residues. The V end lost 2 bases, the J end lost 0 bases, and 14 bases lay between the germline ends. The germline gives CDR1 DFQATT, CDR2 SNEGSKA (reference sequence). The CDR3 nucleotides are TGCAGTGCTAGAACGGAAGGGATGGTCTCCTATAATTCACCCCTCCACTTT. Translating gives CSARTEGMVSYNSPLHF.

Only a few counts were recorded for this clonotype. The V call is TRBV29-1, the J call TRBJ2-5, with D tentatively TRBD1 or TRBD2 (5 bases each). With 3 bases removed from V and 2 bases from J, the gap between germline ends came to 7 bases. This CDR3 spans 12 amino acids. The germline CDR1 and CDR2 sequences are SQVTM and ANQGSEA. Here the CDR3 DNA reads TGCAGCGTTGAGTGGGGGCAAGAGACCCAGTACTTC. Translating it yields CSVEWGQETQYF.

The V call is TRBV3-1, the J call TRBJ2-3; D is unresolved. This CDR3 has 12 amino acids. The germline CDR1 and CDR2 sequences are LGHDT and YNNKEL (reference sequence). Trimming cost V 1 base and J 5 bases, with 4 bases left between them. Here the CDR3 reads CASSQAKDTQYF. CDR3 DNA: TGTGCCAGCAGCCAAGCGAAAGATACGCAGTATTTT.

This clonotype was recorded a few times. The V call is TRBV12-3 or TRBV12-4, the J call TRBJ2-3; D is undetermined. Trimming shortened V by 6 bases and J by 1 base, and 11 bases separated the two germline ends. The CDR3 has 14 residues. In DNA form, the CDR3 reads TGTGCCAGCAGCACTCTGTGGGGCACAGATACGCAGTATTTT. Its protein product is CASSTLWGTDTQYF.